This TCR beta chain was sequenced during a study of T cell repertoires in cytomegalovirus infection. In the study overall: Indications came from public TCR beta signatures; they pointed to CMV infection and to a matching HLA type. Study-wide points: HLA-C-restricted CMV-specific TCR beta clonotypes prevailed in the ex vivo response.

Per the germline V gene, CDR1 is DFQATT and CDR2 is SNEGSKA (reference sequence). V dropped 1 base and J dropped 6 bases, with 13 bases sitting between them. The CDR3 has 14 amino acids. This clonotype was found a few times. What it binds is not known. A single record per CDR3 protein comes from TCRdb applying MiXCR to the reads. The table shows 100,000 to 150,000 distinct CDR3 sequences, with roughly 25% occurring only once. The clonotype comes from a human donor in good health (CMV status not recorded). Some clones in this sample may be carry-over from other donors' samples. The rearrangement joins TRBV20-1 to TRBJ2-1; D possibly corresponds to TRBD2 (5 bases). The source material was PBMCs, sequenced either directly or after in vitro stimulation (not recorded which). As DNA, the CDR3 is TGCAGTGCTAGAGGGGAGTTCGATAGCAATGAGCAGTTCTTC. This translates into CSARGEFDSNEQFF.